This T cell receptor beta chain was observed in a study of blood T cell repertoires in COVID-19. Libraries were prepared by immunoSEQ multiplex PCR; TCRdb keeps only in-frame clonotypes and omits some of them. The sample holds approximately 350,000 clones; 88% are singletons and the top ten take around 7.9%. The sequence was obtained from a woman in her seventies with COVID-19, enrolled during active disease. Sequenced sample: peripheral blood.

The CDR3 DNA is TGTGCCACCAGTGAAGGTGGGGGGGGTTTCAATCAGCCCCAGCATTTT. Its translation: CATSEGGGGFNQPQHF. This chain connects TRBV24-1 to TRBJ1-5; maybe TRBD1 (5 bases). Germline V gene lookup returns CDR1 KGHDR and CDR2 SFDVKD. V was trimmed by 4 bases and J by 3 bases, leaving 15 bases between them. This CDR3 comprises 16 residues.